This T cell receptor beta chain originates from a study of cytomegalovirus exposure and HLA in healthy donors. Overall study context: The same platform was used for the 120 validation repertoires and the approximately 670 first-cohort repertoires, a later analysis reported. Overall study findings and caveats: Specific recognition of CMV antigens was confirmed in vitro for a few chains (all CMV-associated).

A remark on this clone: Its cognate antigen is unknown.

Profiling relied on immunoSEQ multiplex PCR, and the TCRdb table lists in-frame clones only, not all of them. The data hold tens of thousands of clones, with 70% to 90% observed a single time. CDR1 and CDR2 from the germline V gene are MGHRA and YSYEKL. CDR3 length: 15 amino acids. The germline V and J ends were trimmed by 1 base and 7 bases, with 17 bases remaining between them. What was sequenced was PBMCs. The chain joins TRBV4-1 to TRBJ2-7; D gene uncertain. This receptor was obtained from a woman under 30 in good health and CMV-seropositive. The CDR3 DNA is TGCGCCAGCAGCCAAGCGGCAAGCAGGTTCGGAGAGCAGTACTTC. Translation: CASSQAASRFGEQYF.